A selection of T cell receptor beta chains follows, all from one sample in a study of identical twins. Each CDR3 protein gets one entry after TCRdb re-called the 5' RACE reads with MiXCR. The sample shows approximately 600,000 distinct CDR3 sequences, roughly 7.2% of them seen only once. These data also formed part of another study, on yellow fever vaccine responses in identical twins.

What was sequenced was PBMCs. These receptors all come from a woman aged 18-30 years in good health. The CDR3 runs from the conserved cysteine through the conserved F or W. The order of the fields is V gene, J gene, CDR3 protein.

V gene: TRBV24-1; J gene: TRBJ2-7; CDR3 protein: CATSGPTSYEQYF
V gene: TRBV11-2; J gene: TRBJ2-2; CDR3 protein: CASSYLYTGELFF
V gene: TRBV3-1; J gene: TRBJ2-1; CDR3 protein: CACSLEGSSYNEQFF
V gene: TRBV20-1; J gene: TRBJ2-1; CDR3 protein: CSARTERAYNEQFF
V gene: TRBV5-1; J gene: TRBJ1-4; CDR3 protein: CASSPGQGDGEWGKLFF
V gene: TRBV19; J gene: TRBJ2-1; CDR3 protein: CASSIEYNEQFF
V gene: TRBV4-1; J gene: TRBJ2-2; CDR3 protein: CASSPGQGLRVGELFF
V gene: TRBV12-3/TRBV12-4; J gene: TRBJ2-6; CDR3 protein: CASSLPSGGSSGANVLTF
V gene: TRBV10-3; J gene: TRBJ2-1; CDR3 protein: CAISETSGSILASQFF
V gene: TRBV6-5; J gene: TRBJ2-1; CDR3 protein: CASSYWAGRYNEQFF
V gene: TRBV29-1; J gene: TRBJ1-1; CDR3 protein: CSVEAVNTEAFF
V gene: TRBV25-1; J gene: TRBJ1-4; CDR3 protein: CASSEFGGQGNEKLFF
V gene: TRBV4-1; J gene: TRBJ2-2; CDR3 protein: CASSGTSGLTGELFF
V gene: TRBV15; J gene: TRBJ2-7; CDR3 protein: CATSRERDRSYEQYF
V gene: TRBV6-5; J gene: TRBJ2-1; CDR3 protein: CASSYSSTGIHNEQFF
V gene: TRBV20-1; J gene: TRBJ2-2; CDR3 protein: CSARPSGRGTGELFF
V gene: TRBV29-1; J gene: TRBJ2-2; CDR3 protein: CSVRQLPGTGELFF
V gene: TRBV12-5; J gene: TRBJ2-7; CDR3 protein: CASGLAHLTGARSSYEQYF
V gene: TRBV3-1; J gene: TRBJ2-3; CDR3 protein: CASSRGGTSGLTDTQYF
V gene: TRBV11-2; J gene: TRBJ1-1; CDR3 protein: CASSLDRPNTEAFF
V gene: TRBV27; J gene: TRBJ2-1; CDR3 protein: CASSLYPGLADFFYNEQFF
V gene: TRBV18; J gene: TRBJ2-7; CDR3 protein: CASSPQSAGAAYEQYF
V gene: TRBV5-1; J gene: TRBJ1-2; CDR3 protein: CASRDTGANYGYTF
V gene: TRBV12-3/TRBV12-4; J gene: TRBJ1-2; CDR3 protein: CASSPQGLVYGYTF
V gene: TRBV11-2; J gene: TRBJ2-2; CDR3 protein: CASRFFNAGELFF
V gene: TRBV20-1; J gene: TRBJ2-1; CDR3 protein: CSAIEAVNEQFF
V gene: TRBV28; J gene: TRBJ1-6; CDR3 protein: CASSLDTYSPLHF
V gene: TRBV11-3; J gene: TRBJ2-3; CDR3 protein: CASSLVTSRADTQYF
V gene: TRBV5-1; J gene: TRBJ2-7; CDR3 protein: CASSSSGTYEQYF
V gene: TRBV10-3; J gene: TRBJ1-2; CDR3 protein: CAISEFQGLDGYTF
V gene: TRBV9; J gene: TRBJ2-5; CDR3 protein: CASSVGVTGETQYF
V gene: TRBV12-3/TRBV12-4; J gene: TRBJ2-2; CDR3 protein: CASSPRTSGLNTGELFF
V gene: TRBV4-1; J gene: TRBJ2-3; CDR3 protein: CASSLRQRVTDTQYF
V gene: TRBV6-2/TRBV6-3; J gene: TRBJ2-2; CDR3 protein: CASSYPTGPNTGELFF
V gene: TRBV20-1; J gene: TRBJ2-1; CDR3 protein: CSAPGPPYNEQFF
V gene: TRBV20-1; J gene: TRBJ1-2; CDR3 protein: CSARLNPPETDYGYTF
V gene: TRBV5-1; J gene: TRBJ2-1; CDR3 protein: CASSLGSGSVDEQFF
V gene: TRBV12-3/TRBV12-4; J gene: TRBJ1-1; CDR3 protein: CASSHHLGEAFF
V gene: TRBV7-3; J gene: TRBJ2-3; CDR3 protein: CASSLDPAGTDTQYF
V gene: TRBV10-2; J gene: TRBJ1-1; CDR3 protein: CASRATENTEAFF
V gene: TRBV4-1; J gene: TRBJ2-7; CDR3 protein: CASSLDSYNYEQYF
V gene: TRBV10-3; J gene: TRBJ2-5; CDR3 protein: CAISTGTKETQYF
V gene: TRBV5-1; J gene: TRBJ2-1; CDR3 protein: CASSPHGGTSGNNEQFF
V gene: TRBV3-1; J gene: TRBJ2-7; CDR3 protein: CASSQAGGSFEQYF
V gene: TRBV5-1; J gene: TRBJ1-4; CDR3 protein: CASRPDSGEKLFF
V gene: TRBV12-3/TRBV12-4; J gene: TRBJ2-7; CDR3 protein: CASSYPSSGAYEQYF